The 32 T cell receptor beta chains listed next were all sequenced from one sample in a study of T cell repertoires in cytomegalovirus infection. Via MiXCR, TCRdb re-called the reads, giving one row per CDR3 protein. The sample consists of 270,000 or so distinct CDR3 sequences, 15% to 20% of them appearing once. The specimen was CD8+ T cells from PBMCs. The receptors shown here come from a human donor in good health (CMV status not recorded). Some clones in this sample may be carry-over from other donors' samples.

The genes are TRBV28 and TRBJ1-1; D not certain. V was trimmed by 5 bases and J by 1 base, leaving 14 bases between them. CDR3 size: 15 residues. In germline, CDR1 is MDHEN, CDR2 SYDVKM. The CDR3, as DNA: TGTGCCAGCAGTACCCCGACGCAAAAGAACACTGAAGCTTTCTTT. It is translated as CASSTPTQKNTEAFF. Supplemented by reference TRBV28 and TRBJ1-1, the full variable domain reads DVKVTQSSRYLVKRTGEKVFLECVQDMDHENMFWYRQDPGLGLRLIYFSYDVKMKEKGDIPEGYSVSREKKERFSLILESASTNQTSMYLCASSTPTQKNTEAFFGQGTRLTVV.

Comment on this clonotype: A much more abundant neighbour one base away suggests this may be a read error. The V gene is TRBV6-5, the J gene TRBJ1-2, with D possibly TRBD1 on 5 matching bases. CDR3 length: 15 residues. The germline CDR1 and CDR2 sequences are MNHEY and SVGAGI. In DNA form, the CDR3 reads TGTGCCAGCAGTCCGGACACGGCGACTAACTATGACTACACCTTC. Amino acid sequence: CASSPDTATNYDYTF.

This clonotype has more than one count but fewer than ten. The rearrangement links TRBV29-1 to TRBJ1-1; D is uncertain. Germline V gene data show CDR1 as SQVTM and CDR2 as ANQGSEA. The CDR3 runs to 10 residues. In DNA, the CDR3 is TGCAGTTTCTTTAACACTGAAGCTTTCTTT. Translated, it gives CSFFNTEAFF.

This clonotype was counted at least ten times. The chain employs TRBV7-6 and TRBJ2-1; TRBD2 aligns across 10 bases. The CDR3 covers 16 residues. Germline CDR1 and CDR2: SGHVS and FNYEAQ. The V segment lost 3 bases and the J segment 8 bases; nucleotides outside the gene matches: 10. CDR3 protein: CASSLFGLAGDYEQFF. CDR3 coding DNA: TGTGCCAGCAGCTTGTTTGGGCTAGCGGGGGACTATGAGCAGTTCTTC.

This clonotype came up a few times. This chain links TRBV5-6 with TRBJ1-1; perhaps TRBD1 as D (5 bases). The ends were cut back, 3 bases at V and 0 bases at J, with 12 bases in the middle. This CDR3 has 15 residues. Germline CDR1 SGHDT, CDR2 YYEEEE. The CDR3 region has the DNA TGTGCCAGCAGCTCGGCCGGGACGTTGAACACTGAAGCTTTCTTT. This encodes CASSSAGTLNTEAFF.

The sample holds many counts of this clonotype. The J gene is TRBJ1-2, the V gene TRBV29-1; possible D gene TRBD1, 5 bases. This CDR3 is built from 12 residues. CDR1 is SQVTM and CDR2 is ANQGSEA in the germline V gene. Between the trimmed V and J ends, which lost 4 bases and 6 bases, there was a span of 12 bases. The CDR3 loop is CSVVSREDGYTF. The CDR3 coding sequence is TGCAGCGTTGTATCCAGGGAGGATGGCTACACCTTC.

This clonotype was seen many times. V is TRBV4-1 and J is TRBJ1-5; 9 bases line up with TRBD1. This CDR3 contains 18 residues. J was trimmed by 5 bases and V by 0 bases; bases with no gene match: 11. Germline values: CDR1 MGHRA, CDR2 YSYEKL. The CDR3 DNA is TGCGCCAGCAGCCAAGAAAGCGTCAGGGGGACAGGGCATCAGCCCCAGCATTTT. This codes for CASSQESVRGTGHQPQHF.

This clonotype was found many times. Here the CDR3 reads CASSLGTGHGYTF. The CDR3 DNA reads TGTGCCAGCAGCTTGGGGACAGGGCATGGCTACACCTTC. This chain joins TRBV7-2 and TRBJ1-2; 9 nucleotides align to TRBD1. V trimming: 3 bases; J trimming: 6 bases; junction bases outside the gene matches: 2. This CDR3 has 13 residues. Germline CDR1 reads SGHTA; CDR2 reads FQGNSA.

This clonotype appeared a few times. The chain is built from TRBV5-1 and TRBJ1-4, with unresolved D. V was trimmed by 1 base and J by 5 bases, leaving 9 bases between them. The CDR3 covers 14 residues. CDR1 is SGHRS and CDR2 is YFSETQ in the germline V gene. In nucleotides, the CDR3 is TGCGCCAGCAGCTTGCCAGAAGAAAATGAAAAACTGTTTTTT. Its translation is CASSLPEENEKLFF.

This clonotype was counted only a few times. The CDR3 loop reads CASSVYGASYEQYF. CDR3 nucleotides: TGTGCCAGCAGTGTTTACGGGGCCTCCTACGAGCAGTACTTC. The chain carries TRBV28 and TRBJ2-7; D may correspond to TRBD1 or TRBD2 (5 bases each). CDR1 and CDR2 (germline): MDHEN, SYDVKM. The CDR3 is 14 amino acids. V lost 5 bases, J lost 0 bases, and 11 bases lay in between.

This clonotype came up once. The junction departs from the called germline gene at one end, perhaps through a read error. The J gene is TRBJ1-1, the V gene TRBV24-1; D remains ambiguous. Germline-derived CDR1 and CDR2 are KGHDR and SFDVKD. The CDR3 is made up of 13 amino acids. The CDR3 sequence: CATSDPRNTEAIF. The CDR3 DNA is TGTGCCACCAGTGACCCACGGAACACTGAAGCTATCTTT.

The table lists this clonotype with a few counts. V usage is TRBV5-1 and J usage is TRBJ2-5; 7 bases match TRBD1. CDR1 and CDR2 (germline): SGHRS, YFSETQ. This CDR3 is built from 15 residues. The junction had 9 bases not matched to a gene; V was cut back by 3 bases and J by 4 bases. The CDR3 reads CASSSTGIAGETQYF. The DNA of the CDR3 is TGCGCCAGCAGCTCGACAGGGATTGCGGGAGAGACCCAGTACTTC.

The V call is TRBV14, the J call TRBJ1-1; D not certain. The germline V gene has CDR1 SGHDN and CDR2 FVKESK. V dropped 1 base and J dropped 4 bases, with 13 bases sitting between them. The CDR3 totals 15 residues. CDR3 protein: CASSQVPGRSTEAFF. The CDR3 coding sequence is TGTGCCAGCAGCCAAGTTCCCGGACGGTCCACTGAAGCTTTCTTT.

The table lists this clonotype with many counts. The rearrangement joins TRBV2 to TRBJ2-3; D unresolved. Germline lookup yields CDR1 SNHLY and CDR2 FYNNEI. Trimming pared 8 bases from V and 2 bases from J, leaving 14 bases between. This CDR3 has 14 amino acids. The CDR3 coding sequence is TGTGCCAGCTATAAGGAACTTTACACAGATACGCAGTATTTT. Amino acid sequence: CASYKELYTDTQYF.

This clonotype was seen ten or more times. The J gene is TRBJ2-5, the V gene TRBV28, with TRBD2 as a possible D gene (6 bases). The CDR3 is 13 residues long. V was pared by 2 bases and J by 5 bases, with 9 bases between. Germline loops: CDR1 MDHEN, CDR2 SYDVKM. Here the CDR3 reads CASSLGGEETQYF. The CDR3 DNA reads as TGTGCCAGCAGTTTAGGAGGGGAGGAGACCCAGTACTTC.

This clonotype was counted many times. The rearrangement links TRBV6-1 to TRBJ2-1; D unresolved. V was cut by 2 bases and J by 0 bases, with 8 bases left in between. Germline V gene sequence: CDR1 MNHNS, CDR2 SASEGT. This CDR3 contains 15 residues. The DNA for the CDR3 is TGTGCCAGCAGTGAATTCGGGCCCTCCTACAATGAGCAGTTCTTC. Protein: CASSEFGPSYNEQFF.

The genes are TRBV20-1 and TRBJ2-1, with 11 bases identical to TRBD2. CDR3 length: 14 amino acids. Trimming took 3 bases from V and 7 from J; bases not matched to a gene: 5. Germline V gives CDR1 DFQATT, CDR2 SNEGSKA (reference sequence). The CDR3 bases are TGCAGTGCTAGTGTAGCGGGGGGGCTTAATGAGCAGTTCTTC. This sequence encodes CSASVAGGLNEQFF.

This clonotype came up a few times. The rearrangement links TRBV12-3 or TRBV12-4 to TRBJ1-1, with D possibly TRBD1 on 5 matching bases. The CDR3 length is 14 residues. The V gene lost 8 bases and the J gene lost 1 base, with 14 bases spanning the gap. For the CDR3, the DNA is TGTGCCAGCTGGCTCCGGGGGGAGAACACTGAAGCTTTCTTT. Translated, it gives CASWLRGENTEAFF.

This clonotype was detected ten times or more. The chain has TRBV11-2 and TRBJ2-1; perhaps D is TRBD1 or TRBD2 (5 bases each). Trimming removed 3 bases from V and 3 bases from J, with 12 bases in between. This CDR3 comprises 15 residues. Germline CDR1 SGHAT, CDR2 FQNNGV. DNA of the CDR3: TGTGCCAGCAGCTTTCGAGGGGACCTCTACAATGAGCAGTTCTTC. Its protein product is CASSFRGDLYNEQFF.

This chain links TRBV5-1 with TRBJ2-5; a possible D gene is TRBD1 (7 bases). The V gene lost 1 base and the J gene lost 7 bases, with 17 bases spanning the gap. Germline assignment: CDR1 SGHRS and CDR2 YFSETQ. CDR3 length equals 15 residues. In nucleotides, the CDR3 is TGCGCCAGCAGCTTGCGCAGGGGGGTCGCTGGGACCCAGTACTTC. Its translation: CASSLRRGVAGTQYF.

This clonotype was seen many times. The chain employs TRBV6-5 and TRBJ1-1; no clear D gene. Germline V gene lookup returns CDR1 MNHEY and CDR2 SVGAGI. This CDR3 has 15 residues. Trimming removed 0 bases from V and 3 bases from J, with 11 bases in between. CDR3 nucleotides: TGTGCCAGCAGTTACTCTGGAAGGTCCTACACTGAAGCTTTCTTT. Protein sequence: CASSYSGRSYTEAFF.

This clonotype has at least ten counts. This chain joins TRBV29-1 and TRBJ1-4; D might be TRBD1 (5 bases). The CDR3 covers 14 residues. Trimming removed 7 bases from V and 5 bases from J, with 17 bases in between. CDR1 and CDR2 from the germline V gene are SQVTM and ANQGSEA. In DNA form, the CDR3 reads TGCAGCGCCGGGGGATTGAGGGGCAATGAAAAACTGTTTTTT. This codes for CSAGGLRGNEKLFF.

The rearrangement joins TRBV6-5 to TRBJ2-1; TRBD1 aligns across 7 bases. This CDR3 is 15 amino acids long. The ends lost 6 bases at V and 2 bases at J; junction bases unmatched: 7. CDR1 is MNHEY and CDR2 is SVGAGI in the germline V gene. The CDR3 reads CASRITGETYNEQFF. The CDR3 DNA follows: TGTGCCAGCAGAATTACAGGGGAAACCTACAATGAGCAGTTCTTC.

This clonotype was observed once. The gene calls are TRBV7-9 and TRBJ2-3; the D gene could be TRBD1 or TRBD2 (6 bases each). V shed 5 bases and J shed 1 base, with 13 bases lying between them. Germline CDR1 is SEHNR and CDR2 is FQNEAQ (reference sequence). CDR3 length: 15 amino acids. The CDR3, as DNA: TGTGCCAGCAGCCCCCCGGGGGCGGGCACAGATACGCAGTATTTT. This gives the protein CASSPPGAGTDTQYF.

The CDR3 here is CSVGAGGNTEAFF. The DNA of the CDR3 is TGCAGCGTTGGGGCAGGGGGGAACACTGAAGCTTTCTTT. The V call is TRBV29-1, the J call TRBJ1-1; TRBD1 matches 7 bases. Germline V gene sequence: CDR1 SQVTM, CDR2 ANQGSEA. This CDR3 spans 13 amino acids. The V gene end was trimmed by 4 bases and the J gene end by 1 base; junction bases not matched to a gene: 3.

At least ten counts were recorded for this clonotype. This rearrangement joins TRBV7-6 to TRBJ1-3; TRBD1 matches 7 bases. The CDR3 loop spans 17 amino acids. The V and J ends lost 5 bases and 0 bases, in that order; junction bases with no gene match: 10. Germline-derived CDR1 and CDR2 are SGHVS and FNYEAQ. CDR3 bases: TGTGCCAGCAGCGGCGCCGGGACAGTGAACTCTGGAAACACCATATATTTT. As protein: CASSGAGTVNSGNTIYF. The variable domain in full, with the rest retrieved from reference TRBV7-6 and TRBJ1-3, is GAGVSQSPRYKVTKRGQDVALRCDPISGHVSLYWYRQALGQGPEFLTYFNYEAQQDKSGLPNDRFSAERPEGSISTLTIQRTEQRDSAMYRCASSGAGTVNSGNTIYFGEGSWLTVV.

The CDR3 DNA follows: TGTGCCAGCAGCGATGAGTCGGACGGGTATGGCTACACCTTC. Translation: CASSDESDGYGYTF. The chain couples TRBV13 to TRBJ1-2; no reliable D call. Trimming removed 5 bases at V and 5 bases at J, with 15 bases between. This CDR3 is 14 amino acids long. Germline V gene sequence: CDR1 PRHDT, CDR2 FYEKMQ (reference sequence).

This rearrangement joins TRBV6-2 or TRBV6-3 to TRBJ2-5; 10 bases agree with TRBD2. The CDR3 has 15 residues. With 0 bases clipped from V and 3 bases from J, the junction kept 1 base outside the gene matches. The germline V gene encodes CDR1 MNHEY and CDR2 SVGEGT. The chain's CDR3 is CASSYSLAGEETQYF. The CDR3 DNA sequence: TGTGCCAGCAGTTACTCCCTAGCGGGGGAAGAGACCCAGTACTTC.

There are a few counts of this clonotype. CDR3 region: CASSPEASGGSYEQYF. The CDR3 bases are TGTGCCAGCAGCCCAGAAGCTAGCGGGGGTTCCTACGAGCAGTACTTC. The chain combines TRBV7-9 with TRBJ2-7, with TRBD2 identical over 10 bases. Germline values: CDR1 SEHNR, CDR2 FQNEAQ (reference sequence). The length of the CDR3 is 16 residues. V lost 5 bases to trimming and J lost 1 base; unmatched junction nucleotides: 8.

V is TRBV25-1 and J is TRBJ1-2; D not resolved. CDR3 size: 17 residues. Germline-derived CDR1 and CDR2 are MGHDK and SYGVNS. Trimming removed 0 bases from V and 3 bases from J, with 17 bases in between. The CDR3 DNA follows: TGTGCCAGCAGTGAATATTTTATACCCGACCAGCACTATGGCTACACCTTC. It is translated as CASSEYFIPDQHYGYTF.

The V gene is TRBV2, the J gene TRBJ1-6, with unresolved D. Germline V lookup: CDR1 SNHLY, CDR2 FYNNEI. The CDR3 runs to 15 residues. V shed 6 bases and J shed 2 bases, with 11 bases lying between them. CDR3 coding DNA: TGTGCCAGCAGGCCCCAGGTTCCCTATAATTCACCCCTCCACTTT. Translation: CASRPQVPYNSPLHF.

The chain combines TRBV12-5 with TRBJ1-1; D ambiguous. This CDR3 has 13 residues. Between the trimmed V and J ends, which lost 1 base and 6 bases, there was a span of 9 bases. Germline-derived CDR1 and CDR2 are LGHNT and FRNRAP. CDR3 in amino acids: CASGLEYPPEAFF. In DNA, the CDR3 is TGTGCTAGTGGTTTGGAGTACCCTCCTGAAGCTTTCTTT.